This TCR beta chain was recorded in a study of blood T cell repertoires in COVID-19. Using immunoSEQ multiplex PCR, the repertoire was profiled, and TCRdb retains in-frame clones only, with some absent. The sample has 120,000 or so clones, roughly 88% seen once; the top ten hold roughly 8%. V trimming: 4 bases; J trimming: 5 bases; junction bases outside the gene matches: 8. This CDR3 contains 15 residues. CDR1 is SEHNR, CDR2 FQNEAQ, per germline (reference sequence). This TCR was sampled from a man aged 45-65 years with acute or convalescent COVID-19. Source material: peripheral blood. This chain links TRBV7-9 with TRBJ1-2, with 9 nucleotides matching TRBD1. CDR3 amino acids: CASSSGDREYYGYTF. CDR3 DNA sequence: TGTGCCAGCAGCTCGGGGGACAGGGAGTATTATGGCTACACCTTC.